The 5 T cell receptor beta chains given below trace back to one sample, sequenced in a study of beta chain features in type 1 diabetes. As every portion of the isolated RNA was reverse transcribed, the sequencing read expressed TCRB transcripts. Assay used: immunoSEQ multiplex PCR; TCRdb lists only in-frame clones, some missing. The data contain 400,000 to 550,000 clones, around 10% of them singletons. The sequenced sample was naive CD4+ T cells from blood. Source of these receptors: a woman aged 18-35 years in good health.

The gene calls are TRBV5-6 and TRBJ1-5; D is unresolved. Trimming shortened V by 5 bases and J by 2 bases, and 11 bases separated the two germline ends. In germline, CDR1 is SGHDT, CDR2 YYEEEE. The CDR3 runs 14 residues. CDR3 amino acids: CASSWGLGNQPQHF. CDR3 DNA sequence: TGTGCCAGCAGTTGGGGTCTTGGCAATCAGCCCCAGCATTTT. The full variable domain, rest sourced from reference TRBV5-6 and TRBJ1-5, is DAGVTQSPTHLIKTRGQQVTLRCSPKSGHDTVSWYQQALGQGPQFIFQYYEEEERQRGNFPDRFSGHQFPNYSSELNVNALLLGDSALYLCASSWGLGNQPQHFGDGTRLSIL.

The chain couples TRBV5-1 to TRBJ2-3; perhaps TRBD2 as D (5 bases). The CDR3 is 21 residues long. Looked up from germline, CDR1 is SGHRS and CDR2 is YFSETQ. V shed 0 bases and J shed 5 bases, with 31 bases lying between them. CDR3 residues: CASSLAGGGRRGLRLQDTQYF. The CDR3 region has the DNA TGCGCCAGCAGCTTGGCGGGCGGCGGACGGCGAGGGCTTAGACTTCAAGATACGCAGTATTTT. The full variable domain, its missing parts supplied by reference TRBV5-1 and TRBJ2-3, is KAGVTQTPRYLIKTRGQQVTLSCSPISGHRSVSWYQQTPGQGLQFLFEYFSETQRNKGNFPGRFSGRQFSNSRSEMNVSTLELGDSALYLCASSLAGGGRRGLRLQDTQYFGPGTRLTVL.

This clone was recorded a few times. This chain's CDR3 is CASSLGGQDSYEQYF. CDR3 nucleotide sequence: TGTGCCAGCAGCTTGGGAGGACAGGACTCCTACGAGCAGTACTTC. This chain joins TRBV7-9 and TRBJ2-7; tentative D call: TRBD1 (7 bases). Germline loops: CDR1 SEHNR, CDR2 FQNEAQ (reference sequence). CDR3 length: 15 amino acids. The V gene lost 3 bases and the J gene lost 0 bases, with 12 bases spanning the gap.

The CDR3: CASSLLNEKLFF. CDR3 nucleotides: TGTGCCAGCAGTTTACTTAATGAAAAACTGTTTTTT. The chain uses TRBV28 and TRBJ1-4; D call uncertain. Germline V gene data show CDR1 as MDHEN and CDR2 as SYDVKM. This CDR3 spans 12 amino acids. The V end was cut by 2 bases, the J end by 4 bases, with 2 bases between.

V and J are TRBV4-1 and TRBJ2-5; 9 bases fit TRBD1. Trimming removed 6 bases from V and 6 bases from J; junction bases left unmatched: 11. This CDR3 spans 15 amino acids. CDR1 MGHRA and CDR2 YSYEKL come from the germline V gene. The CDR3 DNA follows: TGCGCCAGCAGACAGACTTGGGACAGGGAGAAGACCCAGTACTTC. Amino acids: CASRQTWDREKTQYF.